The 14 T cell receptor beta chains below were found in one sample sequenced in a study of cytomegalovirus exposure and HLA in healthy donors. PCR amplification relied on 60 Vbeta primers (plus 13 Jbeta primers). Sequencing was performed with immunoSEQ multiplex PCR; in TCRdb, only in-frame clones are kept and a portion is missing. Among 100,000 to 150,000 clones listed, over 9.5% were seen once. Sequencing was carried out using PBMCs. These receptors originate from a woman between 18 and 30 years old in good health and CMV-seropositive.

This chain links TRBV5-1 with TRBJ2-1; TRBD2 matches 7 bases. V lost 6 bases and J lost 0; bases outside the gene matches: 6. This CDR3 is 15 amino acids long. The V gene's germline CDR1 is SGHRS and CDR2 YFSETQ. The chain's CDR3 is CASTPGGSSYNEQFF. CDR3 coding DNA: TGCGCCAGCACCCCCGGGGGGAGCTCCTACAATGAGCAGTTCTTC. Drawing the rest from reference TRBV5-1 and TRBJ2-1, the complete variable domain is KAGVTQTPRYLIKTRGQQVTLSCSPISGHRSVSWYQQTPGQGLQFLFEYFSETQRNKGNFPGRFSGRQFSNSRSEMNVSTLELGDSALYLCASTPGGSSYNEQFFGPGTRLTVL.

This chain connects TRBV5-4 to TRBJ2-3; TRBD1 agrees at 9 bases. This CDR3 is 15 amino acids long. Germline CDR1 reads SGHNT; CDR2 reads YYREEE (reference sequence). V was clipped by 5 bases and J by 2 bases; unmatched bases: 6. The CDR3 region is CASSLTGGDTDTQYF. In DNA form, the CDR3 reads TGTGCCAGCAGTCTGACAGGGGGGGACACAGATACGCAGTATTTT.

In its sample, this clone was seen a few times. DNA of the CDR3: TGTGCCTGGAGTGGACTAGCGAACCCTAGCACAGATACGCAGTATTTT. Translation: CAWSGLANPSTDTQYF. The chain is built from TRBV30 and TRBJ2-3, with 8 nucleotides matching TRBD2. The CDR3 consists of 16 residues. V was clipped by 1 base and J by 0 bases; unmatched bases: 6. Germline-derived CDR1 and CDR2 are GTSNPN and SVGIG (reference sequence).

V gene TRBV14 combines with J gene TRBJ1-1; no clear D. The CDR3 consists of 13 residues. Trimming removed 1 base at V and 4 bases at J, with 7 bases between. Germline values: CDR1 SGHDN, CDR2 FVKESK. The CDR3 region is CASSQAVATEAFF. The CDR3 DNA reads TGTGCCAGCAGCCAAGCAGTGGCCACTGAAGCTTTCTTT.

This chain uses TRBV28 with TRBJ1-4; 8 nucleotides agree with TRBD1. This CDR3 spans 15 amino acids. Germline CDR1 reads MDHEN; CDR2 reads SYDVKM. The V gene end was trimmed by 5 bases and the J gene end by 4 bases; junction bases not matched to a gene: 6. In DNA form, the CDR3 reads TGTGCCAGCAGTAGCCAGGGGGCCAGTAATGAAAAACTGTTTTTT. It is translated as CASSSQGASNEKLFF.

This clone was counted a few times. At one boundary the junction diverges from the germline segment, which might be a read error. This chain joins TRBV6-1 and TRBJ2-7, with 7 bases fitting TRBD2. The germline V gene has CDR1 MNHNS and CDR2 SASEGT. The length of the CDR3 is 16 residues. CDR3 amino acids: CASSEREGGPSSEQYF. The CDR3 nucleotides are TGTGCCAGCAGTGAAAGAGAGGGAGGGCCTTCCTCCGAGCAGTACTTC.

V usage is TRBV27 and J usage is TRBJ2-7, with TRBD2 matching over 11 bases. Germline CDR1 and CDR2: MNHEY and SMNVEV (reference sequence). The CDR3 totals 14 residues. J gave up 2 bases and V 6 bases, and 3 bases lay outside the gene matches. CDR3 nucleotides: TGTGCCAGCAGACTAGCGGGAGCTACCTACGAGCAGTACTTC. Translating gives CASRLAGATYEQYF.

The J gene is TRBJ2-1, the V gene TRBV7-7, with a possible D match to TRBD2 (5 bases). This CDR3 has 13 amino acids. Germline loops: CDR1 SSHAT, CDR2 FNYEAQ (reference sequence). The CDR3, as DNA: TGTGCTAGCTCCCCGGGGTCTGGCAATGAGCAGTTCTTC. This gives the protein CASSPGSGNEQFF.

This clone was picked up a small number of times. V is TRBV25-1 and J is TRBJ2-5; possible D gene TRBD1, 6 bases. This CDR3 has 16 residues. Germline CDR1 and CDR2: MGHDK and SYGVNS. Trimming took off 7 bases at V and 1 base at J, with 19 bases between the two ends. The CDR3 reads CASMTRTGLLQETQYF. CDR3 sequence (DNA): TGTGCCAGCATGACCCGAACAGGGCTGCTCCAAGAGACCCAGTACTTC. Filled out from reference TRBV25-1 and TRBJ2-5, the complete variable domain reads EADIYQTPRYLVIGTGKKITLECSQTMGHDKMYWYQQDPGMELHLIHYSYGVNSTEKGDLSSESTVSRIRTEHFPLTLESARPSHTSQYLCASMTRTGLLQETQYFGPGTRLLVL.

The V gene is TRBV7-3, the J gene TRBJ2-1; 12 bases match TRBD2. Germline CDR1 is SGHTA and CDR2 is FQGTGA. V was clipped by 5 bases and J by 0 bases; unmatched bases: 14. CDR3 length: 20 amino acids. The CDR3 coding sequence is TGTGCCAGCAGCATTCCCGGGACTAGCGGGCATCCGAGCTCCTACAATGAGCAGTTCTTC. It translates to CASSIPGTSGHPSSYNEQFF.

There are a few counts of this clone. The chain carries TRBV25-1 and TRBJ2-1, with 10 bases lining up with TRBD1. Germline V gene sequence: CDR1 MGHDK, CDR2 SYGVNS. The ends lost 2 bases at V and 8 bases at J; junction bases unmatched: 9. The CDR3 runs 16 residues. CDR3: CASSEKPGQGSDEQFF. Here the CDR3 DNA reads TGTGCCAGCAGTGAAAAACCGGGACAGGGGTCCGATGAGCAGTTCTTC.

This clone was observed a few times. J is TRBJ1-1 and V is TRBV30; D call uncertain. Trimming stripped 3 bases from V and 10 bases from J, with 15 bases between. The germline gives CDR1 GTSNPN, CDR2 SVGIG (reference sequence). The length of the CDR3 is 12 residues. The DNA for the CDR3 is TGTGCCTGGAGCGCGGGCCCTAGAACAGCTTTCTTT. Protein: CAWSAGPRTAFF.

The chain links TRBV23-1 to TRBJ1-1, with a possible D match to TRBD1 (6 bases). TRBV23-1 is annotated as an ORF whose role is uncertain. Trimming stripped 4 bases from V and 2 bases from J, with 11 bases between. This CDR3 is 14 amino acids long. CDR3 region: CASSLGQTNTEAFF. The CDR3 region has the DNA TGCGCCAGCAGTCTAGGACAGACCAACACTGAAGCTTTCTTT.

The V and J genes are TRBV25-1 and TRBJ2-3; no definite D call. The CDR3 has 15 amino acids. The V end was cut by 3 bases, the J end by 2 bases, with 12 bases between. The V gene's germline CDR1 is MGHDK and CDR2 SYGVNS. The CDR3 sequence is CASSDPVDYTDTQYF. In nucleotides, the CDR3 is TGTGCCAGCAGTGATCCGGTTGATTACACAGATACGCAGTATTTT.